The following is a T cell receptor beta chain sequence with its context. No antigen is known for it. The entry originates in a study of vaccination effects on CD4 cells after COVID-19. Points from the study as a whole: Missing from the study were early post-infection timepoints, and its convalescent patients were few.

Sequencing was preceded by expansion of antigen-specific CD4+ T cells with viral peptide pools in the ViraFEST assay. Following culture for approximately ten days, CD4+ T cells were isolated. Participants completed two doses of the BNT162b2 or mRNA-1273 vaccine. TCRdb's copy holds only in-frame clones and misses some; the assay was immunoSEQ multiplex PCR. This sample has under 80,000 clones, with approximately 76% found just once. The CDR3 has 15 amino acids. Deletions cut 3 bases from V and 1 base from J, with 10 bases between. The germline CDR1 and CDR2 sequences are MDHEN and SYDVKM. The specimen comprised CD4+ T cells from PBMCs cultured with HCoV-OC43 spike peptides, sampled after COVID-19 vaccination. Subset of the sample: HCoV-OC43 spike overlapping peptide pool stimulation. The source of this sequence is a human donor who received a COVID-19 vaccine. The rearrangement uses TRBV28 and TRBJ2-4, with D possibly matching TRBD1 (6 bases). CDR3 in DNA: TGTGCCAGCAGTTTGAGGGGGTGGGCCAAAAACATTCAGTACTTC. Its protein product is CASSLRGWAKNIQYF.